The clone carrying this TCR beta chain was counted a few times. Its antigen remains unidentified. TCRdb independently ran MiXCR on the 5' RACE reads; one entry per CDR3 protein. This sample has under 350,000 distinct CDR3 sequences, with roughly 17% found just once. These data are taken from a study of T-cell memory formation after mild COVID-19. Points from the study as a whole: Second-wave clones with a day 37 peak had unconfirmed SARS-CoV-2 specificity. A subset of responding clones appeared in pre-infection memory, suggesting cross-reactive memory joined.

The CDR3 is 14 residues long. Looked up from germline, CDR1 is SQVTM and CDR2 is ANQGSEA. The V end was cut by 7 bases, the J end by 6 bases, with 22 bases between. Sequenced: PBMCs or a T cell subset sorted from them (not recorded which). The chain couples TRBV29-1 to TRBJ2-7; tentatively, D is TRBD2 (5 bases). This TCR was recovered from a man between 18 and 29 years old who had mild COVID-19 (a few samples of this study predate the infection). Cell type and time point are not known. CDR3 sequence: CSGGRTDQASEQYF. The CDR3 coding sequence is TGCAGCGGAGGGCGGACGGACCAGGCCTCCGAGCAGTACTTC.